The TCR beta chain described here comes from a study of T cell repertoires in cytomegalovirus infection. Across the whole study: Recently described HLA-C-restricted plus well-studied HLA-B-restricted CMV epitopes were used. Carrying CMV and the relevant HLA type showed in public TCR beta signatures.

This CDR3 spans 15 amino acids. V shed 8 bases and J shed 8 bases, with 24 bases lying between them. CDR1 SEHNR and CDR2 FQNEAQ come from the germline V gene (reference sequence). Regarding this clonotype: Its antigen is still unknown.

TCRdb called the reads again in MiXCR, with one record for every CDR3 protein. The table records about 900,000 distinct CDR3 sequences, more than 25% of them present only once. Sequenced here: cultured CD8+ T cells from PBMCs, sampled from culture after CMV antigen stimulation. The J gene is TRBJ1-2, the V gene TRBV7-9, with D possibly matching TRBD1 (6 bases). The TCR was taken from a human donor in good health (CMV status not recorded). Some clones in this sample may be carry-over from other donors' samples. In nucleotides, the CDR3 is TGTGCCAGCGAAGAAGCCGGACAGAACTTATACGGCTACACCTTC. Its protein is CASEEAGQNLYGYTF.